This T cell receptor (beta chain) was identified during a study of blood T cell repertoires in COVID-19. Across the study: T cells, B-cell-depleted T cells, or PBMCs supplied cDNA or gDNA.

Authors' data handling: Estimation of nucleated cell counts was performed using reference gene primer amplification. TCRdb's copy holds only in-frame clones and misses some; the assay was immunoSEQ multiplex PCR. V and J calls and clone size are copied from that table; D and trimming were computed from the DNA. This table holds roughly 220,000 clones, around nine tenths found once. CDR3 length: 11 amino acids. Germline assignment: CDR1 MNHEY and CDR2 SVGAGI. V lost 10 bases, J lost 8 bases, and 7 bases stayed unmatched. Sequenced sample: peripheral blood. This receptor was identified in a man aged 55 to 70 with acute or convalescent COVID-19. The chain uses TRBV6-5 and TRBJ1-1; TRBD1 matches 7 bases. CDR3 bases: TGTGCCACCAGGGGGGCAGTCGAAGCTTTCTTT. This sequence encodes CATRGAVEAFF.